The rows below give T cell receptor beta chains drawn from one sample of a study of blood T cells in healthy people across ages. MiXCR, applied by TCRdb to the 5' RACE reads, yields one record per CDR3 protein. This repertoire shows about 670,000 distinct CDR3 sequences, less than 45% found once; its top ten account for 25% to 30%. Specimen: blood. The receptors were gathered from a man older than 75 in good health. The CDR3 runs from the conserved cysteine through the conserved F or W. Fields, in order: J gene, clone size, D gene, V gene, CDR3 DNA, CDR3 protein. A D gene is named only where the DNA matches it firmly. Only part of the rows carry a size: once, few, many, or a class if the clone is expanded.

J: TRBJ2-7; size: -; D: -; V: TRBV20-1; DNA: TGCAGTGCTAGAGACGCCCAGGGGATGGGCCCCTACGAGCAGTACTTC; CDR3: CSARDAQGMGPYEQYF
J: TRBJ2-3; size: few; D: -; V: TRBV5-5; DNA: TGTGCCAGCAGCACCTCTAGCGCCAACCCCAATACGCAGTATTTT; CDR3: CASSTSSANPNTQYF
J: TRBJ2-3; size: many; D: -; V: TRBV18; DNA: TGTGCCAGCTCACCACCAGTTATAACAGATACGCAGTATTTT; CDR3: CASSPPVITDTQYF
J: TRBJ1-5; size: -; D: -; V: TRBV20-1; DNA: TGCAGTGCTAGGGGGACCTCTGAGCAGCAGCCCCAGCATTTT; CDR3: CSARGTSEQQPQHF
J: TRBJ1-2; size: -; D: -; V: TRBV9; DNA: TGTGCCAGCAGCGCCGTCGGGGGAGCTAACTATGGCTACACCTTC; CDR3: CASSAVGGANYGYTF
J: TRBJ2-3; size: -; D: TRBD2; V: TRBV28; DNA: TGTGCCAGCAGAGGGCGGACTAGCACTCGCACAGATACGCAGTATTTT; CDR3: CASRGRTSTRTDTQYF
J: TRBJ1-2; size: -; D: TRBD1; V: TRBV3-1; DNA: TGTGCCAGTGGGGCAGGGGGTGTTGGCTACACCTTC; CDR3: CASGAGGVGYTF
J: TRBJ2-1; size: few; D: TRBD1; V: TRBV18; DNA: TGTGCCAGCTCGCCACAGGGGGCTCTTAACAATGAGCAGTTCTTC; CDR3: CASSPQGALNNEQFF
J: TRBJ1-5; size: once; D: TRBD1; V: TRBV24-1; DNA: TGTGCCACCAGTGGCGTCCAGGGGGGAGGCAATCAGCCCCAGCATTTT; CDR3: CATSGVQGGGNQPQHF
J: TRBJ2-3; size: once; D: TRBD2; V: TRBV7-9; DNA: TGTGCCAGCAGCGACGGGACTAGCGGGGGGACAGACACGCAGTATTTT; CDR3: CASSDGTSGGTDTQYF
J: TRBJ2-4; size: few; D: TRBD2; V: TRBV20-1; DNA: TGCAGTGCTAATGGACTAGCGGGGGCCTCCAAAAACATTCAGTACTTC; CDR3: CSANGLAGASKNIQYF
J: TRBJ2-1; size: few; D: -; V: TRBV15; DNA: TGTGCCACCAGTCTCGAAGGGGGATCCTACAATGAGCAGTTCTTC; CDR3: CATSLEGGSYNEQFF